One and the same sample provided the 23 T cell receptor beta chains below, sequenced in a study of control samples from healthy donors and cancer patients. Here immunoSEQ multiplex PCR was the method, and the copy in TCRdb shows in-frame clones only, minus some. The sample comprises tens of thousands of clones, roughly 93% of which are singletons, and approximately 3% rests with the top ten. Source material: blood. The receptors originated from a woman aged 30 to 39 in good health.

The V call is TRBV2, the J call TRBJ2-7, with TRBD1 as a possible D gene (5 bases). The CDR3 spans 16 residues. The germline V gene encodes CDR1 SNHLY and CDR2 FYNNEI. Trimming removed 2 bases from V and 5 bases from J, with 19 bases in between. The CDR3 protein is CASSEWVSQETHEQYV. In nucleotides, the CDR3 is TGTGCCAGCAGTGAATGGGTATCACAGGAAACCCACGAGCAGTACGTC.

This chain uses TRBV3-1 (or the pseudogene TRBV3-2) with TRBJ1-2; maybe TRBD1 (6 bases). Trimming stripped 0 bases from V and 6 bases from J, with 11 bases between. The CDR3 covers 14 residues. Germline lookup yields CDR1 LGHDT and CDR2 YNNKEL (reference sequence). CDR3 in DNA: TGTGCCAGCAGCCAAGATAACTACAGGGATGGCTACACCTTC. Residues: CASSQDNYRDGYTF.

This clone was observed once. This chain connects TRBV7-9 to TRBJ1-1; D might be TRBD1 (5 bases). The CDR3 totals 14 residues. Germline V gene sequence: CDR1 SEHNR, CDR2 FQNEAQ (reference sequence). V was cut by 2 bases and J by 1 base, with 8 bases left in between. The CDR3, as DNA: TGTGCCAGCAGCTTATCTCAGGGGAACACTGAAGCTTTCTTT. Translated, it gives CASSLSQGNTEAFF.

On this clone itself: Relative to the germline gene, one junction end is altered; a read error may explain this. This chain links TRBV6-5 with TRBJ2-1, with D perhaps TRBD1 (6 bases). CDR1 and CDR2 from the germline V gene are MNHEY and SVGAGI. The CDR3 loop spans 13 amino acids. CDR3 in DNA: TGTGCCACCAGTCTGACAGGCGCCTATGAGCAGTTCTTC. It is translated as CATSLTGAYEQFF.

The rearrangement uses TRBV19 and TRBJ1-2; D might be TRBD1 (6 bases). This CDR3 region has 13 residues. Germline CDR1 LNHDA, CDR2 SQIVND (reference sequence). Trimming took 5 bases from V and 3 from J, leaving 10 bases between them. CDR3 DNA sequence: TGTGCCAGTAGTCGGACAGAATACTATGGCTACACCTTC. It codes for CASSRTEYYGYTF.

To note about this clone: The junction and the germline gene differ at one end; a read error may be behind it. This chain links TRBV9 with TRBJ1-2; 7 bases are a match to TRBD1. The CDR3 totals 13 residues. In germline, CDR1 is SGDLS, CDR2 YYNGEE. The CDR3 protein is CARRGGALSGYTF. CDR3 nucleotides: TGTGCCCGCAGGGGGGGGGCCCTCAGCGGCTACACCTTC.

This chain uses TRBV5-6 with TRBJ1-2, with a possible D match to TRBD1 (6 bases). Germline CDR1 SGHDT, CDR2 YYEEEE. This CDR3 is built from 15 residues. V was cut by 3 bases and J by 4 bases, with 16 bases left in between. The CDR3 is CASSSQGRKSYGYTF. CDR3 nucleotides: TGTGCCAGCAGCTCACAGGGCCGTAAATCCTATGGCTACACCTTC.

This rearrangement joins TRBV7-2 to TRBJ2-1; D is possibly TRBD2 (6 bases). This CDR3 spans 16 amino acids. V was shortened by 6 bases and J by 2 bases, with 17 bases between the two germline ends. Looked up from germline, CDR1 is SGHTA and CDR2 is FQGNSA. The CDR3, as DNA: TGTGCCAGCAGACAATCCGGGACTGAGACCTACAATGAGCAGTTCTTC. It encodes CASRQSGTETYNEQFF.

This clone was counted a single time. The CDR3 loop is CAGLGTYRFF. In nucleotides, the CDR3 is TGTGCCGGGTTGGGCACGTACCGGTTCTTC. The chain has TRBV15 and TRBJ2-1; D is unclear. Germline V lookup: CDR1 LNHNV, CDR2 YYDKDF (reference sequence). V was cut by 11 bases and J by 15 bases, with 17 bases left in between. The CDR3 covers 10 residues.

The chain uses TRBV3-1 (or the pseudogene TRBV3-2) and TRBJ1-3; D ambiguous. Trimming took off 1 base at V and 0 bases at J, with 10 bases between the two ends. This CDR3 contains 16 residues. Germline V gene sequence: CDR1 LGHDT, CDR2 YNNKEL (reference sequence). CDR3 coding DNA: TGTGCCAGCAGCCAAGCGGCCAGAACCTCTGGAAACACCATATATTTT. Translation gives CASSQAARTSGNTIYF.

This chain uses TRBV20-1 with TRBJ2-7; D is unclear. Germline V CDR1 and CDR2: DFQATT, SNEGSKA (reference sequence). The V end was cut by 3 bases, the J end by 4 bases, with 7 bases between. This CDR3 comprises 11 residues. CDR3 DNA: TGCAGTGCTAGGGTTGGTTACGAGCAGTACTTC. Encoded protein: CSARVGYEQYF.

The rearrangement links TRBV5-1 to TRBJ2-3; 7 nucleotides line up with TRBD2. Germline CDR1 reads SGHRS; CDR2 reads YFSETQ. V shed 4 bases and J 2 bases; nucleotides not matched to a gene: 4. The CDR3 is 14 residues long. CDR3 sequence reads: CASSGGVLTDTQYF. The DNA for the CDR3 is TGCGCCAGCAGCGGGGGGGTACTCACAGATACGCAGTATTTT.

The DNA for the CDR3 is TGTGCCGGACAAGCAGGGAGCGGTAATTCACCCCTCCACTTT. Translation gives CAGQAGSGNSPLHF. This chain uses TRBV30 with TRBJ1-6; D perhaps matches TRBD1 (5 bases). This CDR3 has 14 residues. In germline, CDR1 is GTSNPN, CDR2 SVGIG (reference sequence). V lost 8 bases and J lost 6, with 17 bases in between.

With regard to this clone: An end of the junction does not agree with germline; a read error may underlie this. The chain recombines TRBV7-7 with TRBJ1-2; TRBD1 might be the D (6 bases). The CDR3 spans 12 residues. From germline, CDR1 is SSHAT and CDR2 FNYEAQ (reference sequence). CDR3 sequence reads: CASRSRGFGYTF. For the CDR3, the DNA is TGTGCTAGCAGATCTAGGGGGTTTGGCTACACCTTC.

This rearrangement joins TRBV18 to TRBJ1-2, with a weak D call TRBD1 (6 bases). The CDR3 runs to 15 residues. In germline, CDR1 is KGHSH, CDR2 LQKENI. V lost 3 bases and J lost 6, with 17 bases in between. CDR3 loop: CASSPNEQGYDGYTF. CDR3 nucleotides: TGTGCCAGCTCACCGAATGAACAGGGTTATGATGGCTACACCTTC.

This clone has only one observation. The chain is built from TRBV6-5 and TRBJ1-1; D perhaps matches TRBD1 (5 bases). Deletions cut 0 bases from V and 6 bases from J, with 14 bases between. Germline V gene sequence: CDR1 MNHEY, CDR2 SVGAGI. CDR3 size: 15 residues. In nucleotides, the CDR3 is TGTGCCAGCAGTTACTCGGGACTTCTTGGCCCTGAAGCTTTCTTT. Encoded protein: CASSYSGLLGPEAFF.

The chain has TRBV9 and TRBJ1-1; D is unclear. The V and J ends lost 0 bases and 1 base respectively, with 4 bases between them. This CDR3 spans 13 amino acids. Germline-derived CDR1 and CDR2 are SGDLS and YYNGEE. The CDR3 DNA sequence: TGTGCCAGCAGCGTAGTGCGGAACACTGAAGCTTTCTTT. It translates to CASSVVRNTEAFF.

CDR3 sequence: CASSLSRGYTF. DNA of the CDR3: TGTGCCAGCAGCTTGAGTAGGGGCTACACCTTC. The chain carries TRBV7-9 and TRBJ1-2, with D unclear. Germline CDR1 SEHNR, CDR2 FQNEAQ (reference sequence). Deletions cut 3 bases from V and 8 bases from J, with 7 bases between. This CDR3 has 11 residues.

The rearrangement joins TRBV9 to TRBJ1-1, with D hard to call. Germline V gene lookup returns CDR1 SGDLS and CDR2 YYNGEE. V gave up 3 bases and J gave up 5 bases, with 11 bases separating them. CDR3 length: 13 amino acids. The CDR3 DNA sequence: TGTGCCAGCAGCGGTAGCCTAAAAACTGAAGCTTTCTTT. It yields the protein CASSGSLKTEAFF.

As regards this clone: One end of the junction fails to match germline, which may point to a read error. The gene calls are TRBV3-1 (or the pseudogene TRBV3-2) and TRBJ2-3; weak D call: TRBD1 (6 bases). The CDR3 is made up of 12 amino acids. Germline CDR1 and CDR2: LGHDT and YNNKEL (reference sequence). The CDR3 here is CASSQVVGALRF. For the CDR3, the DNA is TGTGCCAGCAGCCAAGTAGTGGGGGCCTTACGTTTT.

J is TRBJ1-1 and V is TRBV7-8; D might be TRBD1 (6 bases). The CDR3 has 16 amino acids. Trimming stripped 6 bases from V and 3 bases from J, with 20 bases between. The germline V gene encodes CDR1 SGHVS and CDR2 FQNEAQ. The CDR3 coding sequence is TGTGCCAGCAGTTTCTCACTCAGGGGAGGAGACACTGAAGCTTTCTTT. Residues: CASSFSLRGGDTEAFF.

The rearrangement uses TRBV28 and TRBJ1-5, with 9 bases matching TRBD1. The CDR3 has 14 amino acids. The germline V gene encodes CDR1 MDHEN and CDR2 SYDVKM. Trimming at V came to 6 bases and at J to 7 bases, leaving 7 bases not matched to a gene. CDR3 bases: TGTGCCAGCAGAGCGGGACAGGGCGGGCAGCCCCAGCATTTT. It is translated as CASRAGQGGQPQHF.

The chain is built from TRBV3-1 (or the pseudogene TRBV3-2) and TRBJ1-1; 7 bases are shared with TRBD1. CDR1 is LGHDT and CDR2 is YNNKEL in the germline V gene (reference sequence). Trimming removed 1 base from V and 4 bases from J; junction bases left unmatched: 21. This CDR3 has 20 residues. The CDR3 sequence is CASSQAGTGVDGRGGTEAFF. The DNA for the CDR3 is TGTGCCAGCAGCCAAGCGGGTACAGGGGTGGATGGCAGGGGAGGCACTGAAGCTTTCTTT.